Listed below are T cell receptor beta chains from one sample, sequenced in a study of blood T cells in healthy people across ages. TCRdb reprocessed the 5' RACE reads with MiXCR, giving one entry per CDR3 protein. The sample lists just under 550,000 distinct CDR3 sequences, about 24% occurring once. Another study also made use of these data, one on T cells of mothers and their children.

Sequenced material: blood. The receptor source for this set is a boy between 10 and 17 years old in good health. CDR3s include the opening cysteine and the closing phenylalanine or tryptophan. D genes are given only for firm matches. Clone size appears in some rows only: once, few, many, or a class for an expanded clone.

TRBJ2-7 - - TRBV6-5 TGTGCCAGCAGTTACTCGTATCGGAACTCCTACGAGCAGTACTTC CASSYSYRNSYEQYF
TRBJ1-5 few TRBD1 TRBV6-2/TRBV6-3 TGTGCCAGCAGTTCCACAGGGGGCAATCAGCCCCAGCATTTT CASSSTGGNQPQHF
TRBJ1-2 - - TRBV7-9 TGTGCCAGCAGCCCTGAAACCGACAGCCCTAACTATGGCTACACCTTC CASSPETDSPNYGYTF
TRBJ2-2 - TRBD2 TRBV6-5 TGTGCCAGCAGCTACTCTCCGGGGGGGCGCGGGGAGCTGTTTTTT CASSYSPGGRGELFF
TRBJ2-2 - TRBD1 TRBV5-1 TGCGCCAGCAGCCTCAAAACTCGGACAGGGAACACCGGGGAGCTGTTTTTT CASSLKTRTGNTGELFF
TRBJ1-1 - - TRBV13 TGTGCCAGCAGCTCCTGGACGGGGGCAAAGACTGAAGCTTTCTTT CASSSWTGAKTEAFF
TRBJ2-1 - TRBD2 TRBV24-1 TGTGCCACCAGTGATTTAGGACTAGCGGGGTCCACCAGCACCTACAATGAGCAGTTCTTC CATSDLGLAGSTSTYNEQFF
TRBJ2-1 once - TRBV6-2/TRBV6-3 TGTGCCAGCAGTCAACGTTATGAGCAGTTCTTC CASSQRYEQFF
TRBJ2-7 few - TRBV28 TGTGCCAGCAGTCTTGGGGGCTGGGAGCAGTACTTC CASSLGGWEQYF
TRBJ2-1 - - TRBV5-1 TGCGCCAGCAGCTTGGGGGGAGGAATCAATGAGCAGTTCTTC CASSLGGGINEQFF
TRBJ1-6 few TRBD1 TRBV29-1 TGCAGCGGGCGGACAGGGCCTAATTCACCCCTCCACTTT CSGRTGPNSPLHF
TRBJ2-7 - TRBD1 TRBV6-1 TGTGCCAGCAGTCAACAGCGGTGGGAGACAGGGGGCAGGTACGAGCAGTACTTC CASSQQRWETGGRYEQYF
TRBJ1-6 few - TRBV5-1 TGCGCCAGCAGCTTCGTCCCGGGACAAATAGGGCTTCTTAATTCACCCCTCCACTTT CASSFVPGQIGLLNSPLHF
TRBJ1-2 few - TRBV25-1 TGTGCCAGCAGTGAACAGGGACGGTTGGGCTACACCTTC CASSEQGRLGYTF
TRBJ2-5 - TRBD2 TRBV20-1 TGCAGTGCTAGACTAGCGGGGTACCAAGAGACCCAGTACTTC CSARLAGYQETQYF
TRBJ2-1 - TRBD2 TRBV3-1 TGTGCCAGCAGCCAAGGATTATCCGGGACTAGGGTTTATGAGCAGTTCTTC CASSQGLSGTRVYEQFF
TRBJ2-1 few TRBD1 TRBV20-1 TGCAGTGCTGACCCCACAGGGGCCAGGGGCAATGAGCAGTTCTTC CSADPTGARGNEQFF
TRBJ2-1 few - TRBV5-1 TGCGCCAGCAGCTTAAACACGCGACTAGTGTACAATGAGCAGTTCTTC CASSLNTRLVYNEQFF
TRBJ2-5 - - TRBV7-9 TGTGCCAGCAGCTCCACTATTGGCGAGGACCAAGAGACCCAGTACTTC CASSSTIGEDQETQYF
TRBJ2-1 few TRBD2 TRBV24-1 TGTGCGACCAGTGGGGCTAGCGGGAGCAATGAGCAGTTCTTC CATSGASGSNEQFF
TRBJ2-3 - TRBD2 TRBV7-8 TGTGCCAGCAGGCTCGAGCGACTAGCGGGGGGCACAGATACGCAGTATTTT CASRLERLAGGTDTQYF
TRBJ2-1 - TRBD2 TRBV7-6 TGTGCCAGCAGCTCCTCCCGCTCCGGGACTAGCGGGGAGAATGAGCAGTTCTTC CASSSSRSGTSGENEQFF
TRBJ1-6 few - TRBV20-1 TGCAGTGCTAGGGCCCTTCCGGAAGGTGCGGGTTCACCCCTCCACTTT CSARALPEGAGSPLHF
TRBJ2-1 few - TRBV20-1 TGCAGTGCTACTCTAGATTCTCTCTTCGATGAGCAGTTCTTC CSATLDSLFDEQFF
TRBJ2-2 few TRBD1 TRBV14 TGTGCCAGCACCTCGGGACAGGGCGACACCGGGGAGCTGTTTTTT CASTSGQGDTGELFF
TRBJ1-5 few - TRBV5-1 TGCGCCAGCAGCTGGGGACATAGCCTCAATCAGCCCCAGCATTTT CASSWGHSLNQPQHF
TRBJ1-2 - - TRBV27 TGTGCCGGCAGTTTCTCGGGCGGTGGCTACACCTTC CAGSFSGGGYTF
TRBJ2-5 - TRBD2 TRBV20-1 TGCAGTGCGACCCCCATTAGCGGGAGGGGCCAAGAGACCCAGTACTTC CSATPISGRGQETQYF
TRBJ2-7 - TRBD1 TRBV28 TGTGCCAGCAGTGATCCGGGACAGGGGTTCTACGAGCAGTACTTC CASSDPGQGFYEQYF
TRBJ2-7 - - TRBV27 TGTGCCAGCAGTATGGGCGGGGGCCCCTACGAGCAGTACTTC CASSMGGGPYEQYF
TRBJ1-1 - - TRBV6-1 TGTGCCAGCAGTTTTAGGTATGAAGCTTTCTTT CASSFRYEAFF
TRBJ2-7 few - TRBV4-2 TGTGCCAGCAGCCAAGAAGGACGATCACACTACGAGCAGTACTTC CASSQEGRSHYEQYF
TRBJ2-3 - TRBD2 TRBV29-1 TGCAGCGTTGAAGTTGGGACTAGCGGGGGTAGTACGCAGTATTTT CSVEVGTSGGSTQYF
TRBJ2-3 few - TRBV7-2 TGTGCCAGCAGCGAGACGGTCCGGGACACAGATACGCAGTATTTT CASSETVRDTDTQYF
TRBJ2-1 once - TRBV6-5 TGTGCCAGCAGAAAGGAGGGAGGAAGGCACAATGAGCAGTTCTTC CASRKEGGRHNEQFF
TRBJ1-5 - TRBD1 TRBV20-1 TGCAGTGCTCAGATGACAGGGGGATACAATCAGCCCCAGCATTTT CSAQMTGGYNQPQHF
TRBJ2-3 - - TRBV30 TGTGCCTGGGGGGCGCTTAGCACAGATACGCAGTATTTT CAWGALSTDTQYF
TRBJ2-1 few TRBD2 TRBV20-1 TGCAGTCCCTCTAGCGGGATTGCCAATGAGCAGTTCTTC CSPSSGIANEQFF
TRBJ2-2 - TRBD2 TRBV4-3 TGCGCCAGCAGCCAAGATCATGTCCTAGCGGAGAACACCGGGGAGCTGTTTTTT CASSQDHVLAENTGELFF
TRBJ1-5 few - TRBV27 TGTGCCACCCGGTCCTTTTGGAATCAGCCCCAGCATTTT CATRSFWNQPQHF
TRBJ1-1 few - TRBV21-1 TGTGCCAGCAGCAAAGGACCGAACACTGAAGCTTTCTTT CASSKGPNTEAFF
TRBJ1-2 few TRBD1 TRBV7-9 TGTGCCAGCAGACTAACTGGGACAGGGAATAACTATGGCTACACCTTC CASRLTGTGNNYGYTF
TRBJ2-7 few TRBD2 TRBV5-4 TGTGCCAGCAGCAGCAGCGGGACCAGCTCCAACGAGCAGTACTTC CASSSSGTSSNEQYF
TRBJ1-1 few TRBD1 TRBV5-6 TGTGCCGGCAGCTTGGGGGACAGGGAGACTGAAGCTTTCTTT CAGSLGDRETEAFF
TRBJ1-1 - - TRBV19 TGTGCCAGTAGTCGGTCAGGGGCGAACACTGAAGCTTTCTTT CASSRSGANTEAFF
TRBJ2-7 - TRBD2 TRBV4-1 TGCGCCAGTAGCGGGAGTTCCACCTACGAGCAGTACTTC CASSGSSTYEQYF
TRBJ2-7 few TRBD2 TRBV20-1 TGCAGTGCTAGAGGCGGGGGGACTGACGAGCAGTACTTC CSARGGGTDEQYF
TRBJ2-6 - TRBD1 TRBV12-3/TRBV12-4 TGTGCCAGCAGACGAGACAGGGGGCGCGCCTGGTCTGGGGCCAACGTCCTGACTTTC CASRRDRGRAWSGANVLTF
TRBJ2-3 few TRBD2 TRBV7-2 TGTGCCAGCAGCCCTTTGGCGGGAGTTGGAGATACGCAGTATTTT CASSPLAGVGDTQYF
TRBJ2-1 - - TRBV7-2 TGTGCCAGCAGCACTGGCCCAGGCTCCTACAATGAGCAGTTCTTC CASSTGPGSYNEQFF
TRBJ2-3 few TRBD2 TRBV4-3 TGCGCCAGCAGCCAAGATCAACGCACTAGCGGGACAGCAGATACGCAGTATTTT CASSQDQRTSGTADTQYF
TRBJ2-4 - TRBD2 TRBV19 TGTGCCAGTAGTATGGATCACTGGGGACTAGCGGGAACTCTAAACATTCAGTACTTC CASSMDHWGLAGTLNIQYF
TRBJ2-3 - TRBD2 TRBV2 TGTGGGGCACTAGCGGGGGCTAGCACAGATACGCAGTATTTT CGALAGASTDTQYF
TRBJ2-1 few TRBD2 TRBV4-3 TGCGCCAGCAGCCAAGATAGGGCGGGGGGGCCCTACAATGAGCAGTTCTTC CASSQDRAGGPYNEQFF
TRBJ2-1 - TRBD1 TRBV28 TGTGCCAGCAGGTCGGACAGGGGGTTTGAAGGAACTTTTTACAATGAGCAGTTCTTC CASRSDRGFEGTFYNEQFF
TRBJ1-2 - - TRBV27 TGTGCCAGCAGTTTATCTACAGGCCCCTATGGCTACACCTTC CASSLSTGPYGYTF
TRBJ1-4 few - TRBV28 TGTGCCAGCAGTTTTGGTTCATACTTTGAAAAACTGTTTTTT CASSFGSYFEKLFF
TRBJ2-4 - - TRBV10-3 TGTGCCATCAGTGGGGAGACAGGGACTTTAGACAAAAACATTCAGTACTTC CAISGETGTLDKNIQYF
TRBJ2-7 - - TRBV20-1 TGCAGTGCTAGGACAGTCCAGGGCTACGAGCAGTACTTC CSARTVQGYEQYF
TRBJ2-1 - - TRBV6-1 TGTGCCAGCAAGGGCGGCCGGAGCTCCTACAATGAGCAGTTCTTC CASKGGRSSYNEQFF